Listed below are T cell receptor beta chains from one sample, sequenced in a study of post-analysis software for immune sequencing data. MiXCR was run by TCRdb on the PCR reads, yielding one entry per CDR3 protein. This sample has about 800,000 distinct CDR3 sequences; roughly 27% occur once, and the top ten carry more than 0.55%. Sample: blood. The receptors were gathered from a girl aged 10 to 17 with multiple sclerosis. Both conserved end residues are part of each CDR3. A D gene is named only where the DNA matches it firmly. Size tells how often a clone was seen (once, few, many) or the class of an expanded clone, and some rows leave it out.

d_gene,v_gene,abundance,j_gene,CDR3aa,CDR3nt
-,TRBV9,few,TRBJ2-6,CASSARVRGANVLTF,TGTGCCAGCAGCGCAAGGGTGCGTGGGGCCAACGTCCTGACTTTC
TRBD1,TRBV5-1,-,TRBJ1-1,CASSVRTGRGTEAFF,TGCGCCAGCAGCGTTCGGACAGGAAGGGGCACTGAAGCTTTCTTT
-,TRBV28,few,TRBJ2-7,CASMRGGGLYEQYF,TGTGCCAGCATGAGAGGAGGGGGCTTATACGAGCAGTACTTC
TRBD2,TRBV6-2/TRBV6-3,few,TRBJ2-7,CASRKAGRSYEQYF,TGTGCCAGCAGAAAAGCGGGGCGAAGCTACGAGCAGTACTTC
TRBD2,TRBV10-2,many,TRBJ2-1,CASSDWREIGGDEQFF,TGCGCCAGCAGTGATTGGCGGGAGATCGGCGGCGATGAGCAGTTCTTC
-,TRBV7-2,many,TRBJ2-1,CASSLVGPYNEQFF,TGTGCCAGCAGCTTAGTAGGCCCCTACAATGAGCAGTTCTTC
-,TRBV7-2,few,TRBJ2-3,CASSFTLAHTDTQYF,TGTGCCAGCAGCTTTACGCTAGCCCACACAGATACGCAGTATTTT
-,TRBV14,-,TRBJ2-7,CASGWAHEQYF,TGTGCCAGTGGATGGGCCCACGAGCAGTACTTC
TRBD1,TRBV3-1,-,TRBJ1-2,CASTPKGTGANYGYTF,TGTGCCAGCACCCCAAAGGGGACAGGGGCAAACTATGGCTACACCTTC
-,TRBV20-1,few,TRBJ1-2,CSAAGGRNYGYTF,TGCAGTGCGGCGGGGGGGCGCAACTATGGCTACACCTTC
TRBD1,TRBV7-6,few,TRBJ2-6,CASSLTGQGADGANVLTF,TGTGCCAGCAGCTTAACCGGACAGGGGGCTGACGGGGCCAACGTCCTGACTTTC
-,TRBV20-1,few,TRBJ2-7,CSASRPVSLGEQYF,TGCAGTGCTAGTCGACCCGTTTCTCTCGGGGAGCAGTACTTC
-,TRBV6-2/TRBV6-3,-,TRBJ1-1,CASSNTHGNTEAFF,TGTGCCAGCAGCAATACTCACGGGAACACTGAAGCTTTCTTT
-,TRBV3-1,many,TRBJ2-7,CASSQVYEQYF,TGTGCCAGCAGCCAAGTTTACGAGCAGTACTTC
-,TRBV5-1,-,TRBJ2-3,CASSLSGGPWSSTDTQYF,TGCGCCAGCAGCTTGTCCGGGGGCCCCTGGAGTAGCACAGATACGCAGTATTTT
TRBD2,TRBV5-1,-,TRBJ2-1,CASSPGLAGVAYNEQFF,TGCGCCAGCAGCCCCGGACTAGCGGGAGTTGCCTACAATGAGCAGTTCTTC
TRBD2,TRBV7-7,few,TRBJ2-5,CASSLGGSGGGEETQYF,TGTGCCAGCAGCTTAGGCGGGAGTGGAGGTGGGGAAGAGACCCAGTACTTC
-,TRBV5-6,-,TRBJ1-1,CASRPTGYTEAFF,TGTGCCAGCAGACCTACGGGTTACACTGAAGCTTTCTTT
-,TRBV12-3/TRBV12-4,-,TRBJ2-5,CASGPMGIVGETQYF,TGTGCCAGCGGACCAATGGGCATCGTAGGAGAGACCCAGTACTTC
-,TRBV2,-,TRBJ2-2,CASSKTEMNTGELFF,TGTGCCAGCAGTAAAACAGAGATGAACACCGGGGAGCTGTTTTTT
-,TRBV20-1,-,TRBJ2-1,CSAEYSGSSYNEQFF,TGCAGTGCTGAATATAGCGGAAGCTCCTACAATGAGCAGTTCTTC
-,TRBV6-5,-,TRBJ2-7,CASRTVSEQYF,TGTGCCAGCAGGACCGTGTCCGAGCAGTACTTC
-,TRBV28,-,TRBJ1-2,CASSFSQNYGYTF,TGTGCCAGCAGTTTCTCCCAGAACTATGGCTACACCTTC
-,TRBV20-1,few,TRBJ1-2,CSAYARGTESPYGYTF,TGCAGTGCTTATGCTCGGGGAACAGAATCACCTTATGGCTACACCTTC
TRBD1,TRBV27,-,TRBJ1-5,CASSGDPGGLQPQHF,TGTGCCAGCAGTGGCGACCCAGGGGGCTTACAGCCCCAGCATTTT